These T cell receptor beta chains were read from a single sample in a study of T cells in Graves' hyperthyroidism and ophthalmopathy. In TCRdb, the multiplex PCR reads were re-called with MiXCR into one record per CDR3 protein. The data show under 750,000 distinct CDR3 sequences, about 19% seen once. The sample taken for sequencing was blood. The origin of the receptors is a woman in her 50s with Graves' hyperthyroidism that later progressed to Graves' ophthalmopathy. The CDR3 runs from the conserved cysteine through the conserved F or W. The D gene is left open where the match is weak. Clone size is not always given. Where it is, it says once, few, many or a class for expanded clones.

cdr3_aa,cdr3_nt,clone_size,v_call,j_call,d_call
CASSSNRGGPDTQYF,TGTGCCAGCAGCTCAAACAGAGGTGGGCCGGATACGCAGTATTTT,NA,TRBV13,TRBJ2-3,NA
CASSLLYSGTDTQYF,TGCGCCAGCAGCTTGCTTTACAGCGGCACAGATACGCAGTATTTT,many,TRBV5-1,TRBJ2-3,NA
CGIRGTSYEQYF,TGCGGAATTCGGGGGACAAGCTACGAGCAGTACTTC,many,TRBV20-1,TRBJ2-7,NA
CSAKRVETNYGYTF,TGCAGTGCTAAAAGGGTGGAGACTAACTATGGCTACACCTTC,many,TRBV20-1,TRBJ1-2,NA
CASSQNRGHSSPLHF,TGTGCCAGCAGCCAGAACAGGGGGCATAGTTCACCCCTCCACTTT,NA,TRBV7-9,TRBJ1-6,TRBD1
CASSSRLAETQYF,TGTGCCAGCAGCTCTAGGTTGGCAGAGACCCAGTACTTC,NA,TRBV4-2,TRBJ2-5,NA
CASSQDTEAFF,TGTGCCAGCAGCCAGGACACTGAAGCTTTCTTT,many,TRBV3-1,TRBJ1-1,NA
CASSPRGIREKLFF,TGTGCCAGCAGTCCCAGGGGTATTAGGGAAAAACTGTTTTTT,NA,TRBV12-3/TRBV12-4,TRBJ1-4,NA
CASSQDGTGGTDTQYF,TGTGCCAGCAGCCAAGATGGGACAGGGGGCACAGATACGCAGTATTTT,many,TRBV3-1,TRBJ2-3,TRBD1
CASSYQGAYGDYEQYF,TGTGCCAGCAGTTACCAGGGGGCTTACGGCGACTACGAGCAGTACTTC,few,TRBV6-6,TRBJ2-7,TRBD1
CSASLWGEVNEQFF,TGCAGTGCTAGTCTGTGGGGGGAGGTCAATGAGCAGTTCTTC,NA,TRBV20-1,TRBJ2-1,NA
CASSLGQGAGNTIYF,TGTGCCAGCAGCTTAGGGCAGGGGGCCGGAAACACCATATATTTT,many,TRBV11-2,TRBJ1-3,TRBD1
CATSTGGNTGELFF,TGTGCCACCTCGACAGGGGGCAACACCGGGGAGCTGTTTTTT,NA,TRBV12-3/TRBV12-4,TRBJ2-2,TRBD1
CASSLRGLMNTEAFF,TGTGCCAGCAGCCTCCGGGGCCTCATGAACACTGAAGCTTTCTTT,few,TRBV5-4,TRBJ1-1,NA
CASRYEPGSAEAFF,TGCGCCAGCAGGTATGAACCAGGGTCTGCTGAAGCTTTCTTT,many,TRBV5-1,TRBJ1-1,NA
CASSDTGTAITGELFF,TGTGCCAGCAGCGACACCGGGACTGCTATCACCGGGGAGCTGTTTTTT,once,TRBV5-4,TRBJ2-2,NA
CASSLPGTTLRGTEAFF,TGTGCCAGCAGCTTACCCGGGACGACTTTAAGAGGAACTGAAGCTTTCTTT,NA,TRBV5-1,TRBJ1-1,NA
CASSQGGPEAFF,TGTGCCAGCAGCCAAGGAGGCCCTGAGGCTTTCTTT,many,TRBV3-1,TRBJ1-1,NA
CASSEAHSNLANYGYTF,TGTGCCAGCAGTGAAGCGCACAGCAACTTAGCTAACTATGGCTACACCTTC,few,TRBV6-1,TRBJ1-2,NA
CSASPRGETQYF,TGCAGTGCTAGTCCCAGGGGTGAGACCCAGTACTTC,many,TRBV20-1,TRBJ2-5,NA
CASSITSRRSTNEKLFF,TGTGCCAGTAGTATAACCTCCAGGCGATCAACTAATGAAAAACTGTTTTTT,once,TRBV19,TRBJ1-4,NA
CASRGGGLAKNIQYF,TGTGCCAGCAGGGGGGGGGGTCTAGCCAAAAACATTCAGTACTTC,NA,TRBV27,TRBJ2-4,TRBD2
CSALDGSGPSETQYF,TGCAGTGCTCTGGATGGTAGCGGGCCTTCGGAGACCCAGTACTTC,few,TRBV20-1,TRBJ2-5,TRBD2
CASSPAYRDSQPQHF,TGTGCCAGCAGTCCAGCCTACAGGGACTCGCAGCCCCAGCATTTT,many,TRBV2,TRBJ1-5,NA
CASSRASWTEAFF,TGCGCCAGCAGCCGGGCCTCCTGGACTGAAGCTTTCTTT,NA,TRBV4-1,TRBJ1-1,NA
CACSQDRQTYEQYF,TGTGCCTGCAGCCAAGATCGGCAAACCTACGAGCAGTACTTC,NA,TRBV3-1,TRBJ2-7,NA
CATSRGTGETNEKLFF,TGTGCCACCAGCAGAGGTACAGGGGAAACTAATGAAAAACTGTTTTTT,few,TRBV15,TRBJ1-4,TRBD1
CARPWGRSQPLNTQYF,TGTGCCAGACCCTGGGGGAGGTCGCAACCGTTGAATACGCAGTATTTT,NA,TRBV7-3,TRBJ2-3,NA
CASSFLGRGGPNEQFF,TGTGCCAGCAGTTTTTTGGGGCGGGGGGGTCCCAATGAGCAGTTCTTC,few,TRBV6-2/TRBV6-3,TRBJ2-1,TRBD2
CASSLARGARTDTQYF,TGTGCCAGCAGTTTAGCTCGCGGGGCACGCACAGATACGCAGTATTTT,many,TRBV12-3/TRBV12-4,TRBJ2-3,NA
CASIGGTEFSSYNEQFF,TGTGCCAGCATCGGTGGAACCGAATTTAGCTCCTACAATGAGCAGTTCTTC,NA,TRBV7-9,TRBJ2-1,NA
CAWRVSGGLNIQYF,TGTGCCTGGAGGGTTAGCGGGGGTTTAAACATTCAGTACTTC,few,TRBV30,TRBJ2-4,TRBD2
CASSPRVAGIYGYTF,TGTGCCAGCAGTCCCCGGGTCGCAGGGATCTATGGCTACACCTTC,NA,TRBV28,TRBJ1-2,NA
CASSHPERRRMNQPQHF,TGTGCCAGCAGCCACCCCGAACGACGACGAATGAATCAGCCCCAGCATTTT,many,TRBV3-1,TRBJ1-5,NA
CASSRTGKTEAFF,TGTGCCAGTAGCCGAACAGGGAAGACTGAAGCTTTCTTT,NA,TRBV19,TRBJ1-1,NA
CASSSGTSGALDTQYF,TGTGCCAGCAGTTCGGGGACTAGCGGGGCCTTAGATACGCAGTATTTT,few,TRBV12-3/TRBV12-4,TRBJ2-3,TRBD2
CASSVEFAGEYSSHADTQYF,TGTGCCAGCAGCGTAGAGTTTGCGGGTGAATATAGCTCCCACGCAGATACGCAGTATTTT,NA,TRBV9,TRBJ2-3,NA
CAISRLAGVRNTGELFF,TGTGCCATCAGCAGACTAGCGGGGGTCAGAAACACCGGGGAGCTGTTTTTT,many,TRBV10-3,TRBJ2-2,TRBD2
CSAGFTYEQYF,TGCAGTGCCGGATTTACCTACGAGCAGTACTTC,many,TRBV20-1,TRBJ2-7,NA
CASSGAVGENYGYTF,TGCGCCAGCAGTGGGGCGGTTGGAGAGAACTATGGCTACACCTTC,NA,TRBV10-2,TRBJ1-2,NA
CASSLARPSTDTQYF,TGTGCCAGCAGCTTAGCCAGACCTAGCACAGATACGCAGTATTTT,many,TRBV7-2,TRBJ2-3,NA